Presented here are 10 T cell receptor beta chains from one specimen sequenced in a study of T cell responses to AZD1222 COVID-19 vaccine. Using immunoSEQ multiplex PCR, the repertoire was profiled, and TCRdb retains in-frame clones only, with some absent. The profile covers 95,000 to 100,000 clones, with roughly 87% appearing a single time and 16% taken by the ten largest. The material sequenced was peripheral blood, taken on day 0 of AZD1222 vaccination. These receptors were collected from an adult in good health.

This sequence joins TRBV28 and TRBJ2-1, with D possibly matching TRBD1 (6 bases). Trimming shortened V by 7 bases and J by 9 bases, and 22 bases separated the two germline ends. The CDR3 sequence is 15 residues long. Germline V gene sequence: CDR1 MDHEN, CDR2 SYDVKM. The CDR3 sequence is CASKNRGSPRSEQFF. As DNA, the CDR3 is TGTGCCAGCAAAAATAGGGGGTCACCCCGGAGTGAGCAGTTCTTC. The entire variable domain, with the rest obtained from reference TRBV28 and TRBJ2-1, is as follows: DVKVTQSSRYLVKRTGEKVFLECVQDMDHENMFWYRQDPGLGLRLIYFSYDVKMKEKGDIPEGYSVSREKKERFSLILESASTNQTSMYLCASKNRGSPRSEQFFGPGTRLTVL.

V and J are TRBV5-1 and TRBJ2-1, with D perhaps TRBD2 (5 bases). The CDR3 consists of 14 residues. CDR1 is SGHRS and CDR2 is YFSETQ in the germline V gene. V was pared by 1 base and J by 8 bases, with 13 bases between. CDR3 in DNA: TGCGCCAGCAGCTTGCATGACTACTTGGATGAGCAGTTCTTC. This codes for CASSLHDYLDEQFF.

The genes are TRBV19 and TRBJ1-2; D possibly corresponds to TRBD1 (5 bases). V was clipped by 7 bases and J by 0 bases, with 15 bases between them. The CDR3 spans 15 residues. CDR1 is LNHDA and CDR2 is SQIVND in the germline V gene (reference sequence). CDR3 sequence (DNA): TGTGCCAGTAAACAGGACCGACATCCTAACTATGGCTACACCTTC. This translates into CASKQDRHPNYGYTF.

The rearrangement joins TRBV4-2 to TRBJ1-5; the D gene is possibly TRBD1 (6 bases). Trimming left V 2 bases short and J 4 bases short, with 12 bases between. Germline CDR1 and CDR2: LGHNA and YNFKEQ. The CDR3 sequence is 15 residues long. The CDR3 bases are TGTGCCAGCAGCCAACAGGACAGCCTAAATCAGCCCCAGCATTTT. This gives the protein CASSQQDSLNQPQHF.

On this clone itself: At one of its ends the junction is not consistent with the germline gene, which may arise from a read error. CDR3 region: CASSLAQGAYGF. DNA for the CDR3: TGTGCCAGCAGTTTAGCTCAGGGGGCCTATGGCTTC. This chain uses TRBV12-3 or TRBV12-4 with TRBJ1-2; 8 bases match TRBD1. This CDR3 has 12 amino acids.

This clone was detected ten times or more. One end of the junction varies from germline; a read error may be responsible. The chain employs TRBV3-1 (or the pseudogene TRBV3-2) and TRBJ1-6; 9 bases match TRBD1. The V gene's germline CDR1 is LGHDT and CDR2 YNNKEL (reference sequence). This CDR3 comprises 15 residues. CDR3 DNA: TGTGCCAGCAGTCAAGACGGGACAGGGCCTTCACCCCTCCACTTT. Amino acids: CASSQDGTGPSPLHF.

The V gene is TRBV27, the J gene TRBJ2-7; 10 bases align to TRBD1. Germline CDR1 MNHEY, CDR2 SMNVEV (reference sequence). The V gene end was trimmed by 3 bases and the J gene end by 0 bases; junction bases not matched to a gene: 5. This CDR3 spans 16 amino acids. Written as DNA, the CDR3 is TGTGCCAGCAGTTTTAGGGGACAGGGGAGCTCCTACGAGCAGTACTTC. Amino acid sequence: CASSFRGQGSSYEQYF.

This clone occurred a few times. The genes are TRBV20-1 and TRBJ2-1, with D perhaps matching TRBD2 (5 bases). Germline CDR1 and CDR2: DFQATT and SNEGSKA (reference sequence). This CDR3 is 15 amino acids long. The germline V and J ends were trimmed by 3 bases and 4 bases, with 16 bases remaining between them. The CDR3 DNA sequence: TGCAGTGCTAGTCGGGGAGAAGTCGGTTACAATGAGCAGTTCTTC. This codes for CSASRGEVGYNEQFF.

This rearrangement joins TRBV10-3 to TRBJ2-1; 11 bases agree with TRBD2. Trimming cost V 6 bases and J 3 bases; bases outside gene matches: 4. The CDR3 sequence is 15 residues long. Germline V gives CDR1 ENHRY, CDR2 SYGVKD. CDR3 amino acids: CAISPGTSGYNEQFF. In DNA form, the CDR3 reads TGTGCCATCAGCCCCGGGACTAGCGGCTACAATGAGCAGTTCTTC.

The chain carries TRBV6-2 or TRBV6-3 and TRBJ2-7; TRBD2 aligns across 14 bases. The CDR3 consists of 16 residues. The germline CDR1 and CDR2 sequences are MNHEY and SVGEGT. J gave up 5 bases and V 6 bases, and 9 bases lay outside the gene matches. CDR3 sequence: CASSWTSGRYSHEQYF. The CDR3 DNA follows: TGTGCCAGCAGCTGGACTAGCGGGAGGTATAGTCACGAGCAGTACTTC.